These 12 T cell receptor beta chains originate from one sample sequenced in a study of memory CD4+ T cells and cytomegalovirus serostatus. This table comes from immunoSEQ multiplex PCR, and its TCRdb copy is limited to in-frame clones, with some not included. The top ten clones hold roughly 0.5% of a sample with tens of thousands of clones, more than 65% of them seen once. The sort gate was single viable CD3+CD4+CD8-CD45RO+ cells for memory CD4+ T cells. Source material: memory CD4+ T cells from blood. Receptors originate from an adult in good health and CMV-seronegative. Some clones in this sample may be carry-over from other donors' samples.

There are a few counts of this clone. The CDR3 loop reads CASSQEAGINYGYTF. The CDR3 DNA follows: TGCGCCAGCAGCCAAGAGGCCGGAATCAACTATGGCTACACCTTC. The V call is TRBV4-1, the J call TRBJ1-2; D is ambiguous. The CDR3 totals 15 residues. Germline CDR1 reads MGHRA; CDR2 reads YSYEKL. Trimming removed 0 bases at V and 2 bases at J, with 10 bases between.

The V and J genes are TRBV5-1 and TRBJ2-7; 7 bases line up with TRBD1. From germline, CDR1 is SGHRS and CDR2 YFSETQ. The CDR3 is 15 amino acids. Trimming cost V 4 bases and J 0 bases; bases outside gene matches: 7. The CDR3 sequence: CASSQPDRSSYEQYF. The DNA for the CDR3 is TGCGCCAGCAGCCAACCGGACAGGAGCTCCTACGAGCAGTACTTC. The whole variable domain, remainder taken from reference TRBV5-1 and TRBJ2-7, is KAGVTQTPRYLIKTRGQQVTLSCSPISGHRSVSWYQQTPGQGLQFLFEYFSETQRNKGNFPGRFSGRQFSNSRSEMNVSTLELGDSALYLCASSQPDRSSYEQYFGPGTRLTVT.

The chain is built from TRBV19 and TRBJ1-2; D is ambiguous. This CDR3 spans 11 amino acids. Trimming cost V 4 bases and J 7 bases, with 7 bases left between them. Germline CDR1 LNHDA, CDR2 SQIVND (reference sequence). In DNA, the CDR3 is TGTGCCAGTAGTAAGGTCGGTGGCTACACCTTC. Protein product: CASSKVGGYTF. Full variable domain (outside the CDR3, taken from reference TRBV19 and TRBJ1-2): DGGITQSPKYLFRKEGQNVTLSCEQNLNHDAMYWYRQDPGQGLRLIYYSQIVNDFQKGDIAEGYSVSREKKESFPLTVTSAQKNPTAFYLCASSKVGGYTFGSGTRLTVV.

In this sample, this clone turned up a few times. The rearrangement joins TRBV18 to TRBJ2-1; weak D call: TRBD2 (5 bases). The V and J ends lost 2 bases and 9 bases respectively, with 14 bases between them. CDR1 is KGHSH and CDR2 is LQKENI in the germline V gene. The CDR3 covers 14 residues. The CDR3 bases are TGTGCCAGCTCACCAGACGGGATAATTTCTGAGCAGTTCTTC. This translates into CASSPDGIISEQFF.

V usage is TRBV9 and J usage is TRBJ2-1, with D perhaps being TRBD1 or TRBD2 (6 bases each). The CDR3 has 16 amino acids. With 5 bases removed from V and 2 bases from J, the gap between germline ends came to 17 bases. CDR1 is SGDLS, CDR2 YYNGEE, per germline. In DNA, the CDR3 is TGTGCCAGCAGTGGCCCGTGGGGGGCGACCTACAATGAGCAGTTCTTC. Its protein is CASSGPWGATYNEQFF.

Only one count was recorded for this clone. V and J are TRBV28 and TRBJ2-7, with 9 bases matching TRBD2. The CDR3 has 14 amino acids. V shed 7 bases and J 3 bases; nucleotides not matched to a gene: 7. Germline V CDR1 and CDR2: MDHEN, SYDVKM. The chain's CDR3 is CASKIAGGVYEQYF. CDR3 DNA: TGTGCCAGCAAGATTGCGGGGGGGGTCTACGAGCAGTACTTC. Full variable domain (rest looked up from reference TRBV28 and TRBJ2-7): DVKVTQSSRYLVKRTGEKVFLECVQDMDHENMFWYRQDPGLGLRLIYFSYDVKMKEKGDIPEGYSVSREKKERFSLILESASTNQTSMYLCASKIAGGVYEQYFGPGTRLTVT.

This chain links TRBV4-2 with TRBJ2-7; 8 bases are a match to TRBD2. This CDR3 has 14 residues. V lost 5 bases and J lost 3; bases outside the gene matches: 6. The germline V gene encodes CDR1 LGHNA and CDR2 YNFKEQ. The CDR3 DNA reads as TGTGCCAGCAGCACTAGCGGAGGGGGCTACGAGCAGTACTTC. Translated: CASSTSGGGYEQYF.

The genes are TRBV5-5 and TRBJ2-2; TRBD1 might be the D (6 bases). The CDR3 is made up of 14 amino acids. Germline values: CDR1 SGHKS, CDR2 YYEKEE (reference sequence). V lost 3 bases and J lost 2, with 8 bases in between. CDR3 in DNA: TGTGCCAGCAGCTCGGGACAAAACACCGGGGAGCTGTTTTTT. It codes for CASSSGQNTGELFF.

V and J are TRBV18 and TRBJ1-2; 8 positions agree with TRBD1. J gave up 4 bases and V 0 bases, and 4 bases lay outside the gene matches. Per the germline V gene, CDR1 is KGHSH and CDR2 is LQKENI. This CDR3 has 15 amino acids. CDR3 amino acids: CASSPPSQGGYGYTF. The CDR3 nucleotides read TGTGCCAGCTCACCACCGTCACAGGGGGGCTATGGCTACACCTTC. Filled out from reference TRBV18 and TRBJ1-2, the complete variable domain reads NAGVMQNPRHLVRRRGQEARLRCSPMKGHSHVYWYRQLPEEGLKFMVYLQKENIIDESGMPKERFSAEFPKEGPSILRIQQVVRGDSAAYFCASSPPSQGGYGYTFGSGTRLTVV.

The V and J genes are TRBV7-2 and TRBJ2-5; 7 bases agree with TRBD1. This CDR3 is built from 15 residues. From germline, CDR1 is SGHTA and CDR2 FQGNSA. The J segment lost 5 bases and the V segment lost 5 bases, leaving 11 bases of the junction unmatched. In DNA, the CDR3 is TGTGCCAGCAGCCGATCACAGGGGAATAGGGAGACCCAGTACTTC. As protein: CASSRSQGNRETQYF.

J is TRBJ2-3 and V is TRBV28; TRBD2 is a possible D gene (8 bases). The CDR3 has 16 amino acids. CDR1 MDHEN and CDR2 SYDVKM come from the germline V gene. V dropped 8 bases and J dropped 6 bases, with 24 bases sitting between them. In DNA form, the CDR3 reads TGTGCCAGCCGGAACGGGGGGGCCCTACAGGGGGATACGCAGTATTTT. Its translation: CASRNGGALQGDTQYF.

This clone was observed once. The J gene is TRBJ2-7, the V gene TRBV6-5; 9 bases align to TRBD2. This CDR3 region has 13 residues. CDR1 is MNHEY, CDR2 SVGAGI, per germline. Losses at the gene ends were 7 bases for V and 3 bases for J; bases not matched to a gene: 4. CDR3 DNA: TGTGCCAGCAAGACTAGCGGCTACTACGAGCAGTACTTC. It encodes CASKTSGYYEQYF.